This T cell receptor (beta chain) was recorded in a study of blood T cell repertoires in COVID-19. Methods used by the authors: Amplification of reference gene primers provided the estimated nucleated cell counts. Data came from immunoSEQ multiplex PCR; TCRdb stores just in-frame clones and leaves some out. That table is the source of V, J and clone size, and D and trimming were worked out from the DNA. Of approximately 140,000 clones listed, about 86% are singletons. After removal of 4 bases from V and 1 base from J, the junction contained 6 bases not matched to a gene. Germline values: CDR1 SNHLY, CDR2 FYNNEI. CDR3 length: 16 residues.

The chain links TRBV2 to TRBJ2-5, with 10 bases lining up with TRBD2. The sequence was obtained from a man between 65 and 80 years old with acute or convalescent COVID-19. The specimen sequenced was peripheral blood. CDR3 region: CASSVSGTSVQETQYF. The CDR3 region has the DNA TGTGCCAGCAGTGTCTCCGGGACTAGCGTCCAAGAGACCCAGTACTTC.